The T cell receptor beta chain under discussion was sequenced for a study of neoadjuvant anti-PD-1 for oral cavity cancer. Repertoires were generated with immunoSEQ multiplex PCR, while TCRdb's copy carries only in-frame clones and drops some. The data hold roughly 14,000 clones, with about two thirds observed a single time. This clone was seen a handful of times. CDR1 LGHNT and CDR2 FRNRAP come from the germline V gene. Trimming at V came to 1 base and at J to 4 bases, leaving 6 bases not matched to a gene. The CDR3 is 15 amino acids. This chain links TRBV12-5 with TRBJ2-5, with TRBD1 matching over 7 bases. The clonotype originates from a person aged 40 to 85 with oral cavity squamous cell carcinoma. Source: PBMCs, taken before nivolumab (anti-PD-1) treatment. The CDR3 region is CASGLGQGVSETQYF. Written as DNA, the CDR3 is TGTGCTAGTGGTTTGGGGCAGGGGGTGTCAGAGACCCAGTACTTC. The full variable domain, its missing parts supplied by reference TRBV12-5 and TRBJ2-5, is DARVTQTPRHKVTEMGQEVTMRCQPILGHNTVFWYRQTMMQGLELLAYFRNRAPLDDSGMPKDRFSAEMPDATLATLKIQPSEPRDSAVYFCASGLGQGVSETQYFGPGTRLLVL.